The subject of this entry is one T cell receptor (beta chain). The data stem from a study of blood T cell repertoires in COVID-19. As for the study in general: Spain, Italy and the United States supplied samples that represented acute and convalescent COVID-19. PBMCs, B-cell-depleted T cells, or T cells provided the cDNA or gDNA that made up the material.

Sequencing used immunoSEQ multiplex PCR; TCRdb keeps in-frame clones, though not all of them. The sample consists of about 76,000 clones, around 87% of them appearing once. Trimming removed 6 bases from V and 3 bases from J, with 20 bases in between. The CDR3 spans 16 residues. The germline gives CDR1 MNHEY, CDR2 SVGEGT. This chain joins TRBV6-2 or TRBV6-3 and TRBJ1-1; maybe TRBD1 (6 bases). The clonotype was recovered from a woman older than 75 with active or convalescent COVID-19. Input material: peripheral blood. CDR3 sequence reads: CASSPMSPEGDTEAFF. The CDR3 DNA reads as TGTGCCAGCAGCCCCATGAGTCCAGAGGGGGACACTGAAGCTTTCTTT.